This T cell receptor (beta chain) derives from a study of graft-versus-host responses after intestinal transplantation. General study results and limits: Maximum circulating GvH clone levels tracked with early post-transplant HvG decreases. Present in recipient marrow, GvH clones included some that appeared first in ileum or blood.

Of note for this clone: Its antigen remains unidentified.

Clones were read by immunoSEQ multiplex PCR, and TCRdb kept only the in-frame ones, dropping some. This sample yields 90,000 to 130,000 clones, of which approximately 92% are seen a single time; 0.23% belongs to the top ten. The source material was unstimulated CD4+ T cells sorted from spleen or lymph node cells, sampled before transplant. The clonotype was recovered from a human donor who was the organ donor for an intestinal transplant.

As DNA, the CDR3 is TGTGCCAGCAGCTTATCCTGGAACACTGAAGCTTTCTTT. Amino acid sequence: CASSLSWNTEAFF. The V and J genes are TRBV7-2 and TRBJ1-1; D is undetermined. The length of the CDR3 is 13 residues. V was trimmed by 2 bases and J by 1 base, leaving 5 bases between them. The germline V gene has CDR1 SGHTA and CDR2 FQGNSA.